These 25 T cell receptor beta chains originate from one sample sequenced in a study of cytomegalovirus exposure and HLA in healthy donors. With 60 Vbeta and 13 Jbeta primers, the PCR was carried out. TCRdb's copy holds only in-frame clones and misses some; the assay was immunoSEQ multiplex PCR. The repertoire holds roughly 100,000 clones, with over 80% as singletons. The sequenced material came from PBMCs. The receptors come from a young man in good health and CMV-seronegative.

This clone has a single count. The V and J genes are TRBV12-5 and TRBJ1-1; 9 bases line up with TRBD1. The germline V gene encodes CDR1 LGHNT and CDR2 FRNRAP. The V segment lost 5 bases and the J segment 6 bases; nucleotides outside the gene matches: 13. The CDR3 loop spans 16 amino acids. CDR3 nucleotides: TGTGCTAGTGGTCTCGCTCCGGGACAGGGCACCCCTGAAGCTTTCTTT. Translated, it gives CASGLAPGQGTPEAFF.

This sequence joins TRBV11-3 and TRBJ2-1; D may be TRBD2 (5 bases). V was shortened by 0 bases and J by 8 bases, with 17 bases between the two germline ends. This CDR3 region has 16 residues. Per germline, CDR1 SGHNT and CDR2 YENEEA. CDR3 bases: TGTGCCAGCAGCTTAGATCTGGGCGGGCCTAAGTATGAGCAGTTCTTC. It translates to CASSLDLGGPKYEQFF.

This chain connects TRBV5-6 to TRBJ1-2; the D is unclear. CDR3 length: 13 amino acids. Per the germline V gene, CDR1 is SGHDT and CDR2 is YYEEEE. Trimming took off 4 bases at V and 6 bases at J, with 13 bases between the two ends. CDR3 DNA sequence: TGTGCCAGCAGCCTGGGCCTGGGAGATGGCTACACCTTC. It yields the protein CASSLGLGDGYTF.

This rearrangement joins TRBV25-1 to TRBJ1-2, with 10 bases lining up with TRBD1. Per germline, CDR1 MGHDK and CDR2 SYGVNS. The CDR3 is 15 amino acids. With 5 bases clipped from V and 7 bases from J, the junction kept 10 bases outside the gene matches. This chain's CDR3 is CASSPTGGLFGGYTF. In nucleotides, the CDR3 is TGTGCCAGCAGTCCGACAGGGGGCCTTTTTGGTGGCTACACCTTC.

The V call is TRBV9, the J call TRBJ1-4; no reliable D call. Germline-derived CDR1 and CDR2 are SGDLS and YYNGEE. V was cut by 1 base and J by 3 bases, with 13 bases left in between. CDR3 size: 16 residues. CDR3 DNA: TGTGCCAGCAGCGTACCGTCGGGAGCACCTAATGAAAAACTGTTTTTT. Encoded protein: CASSVPSGAPNEKLFF.

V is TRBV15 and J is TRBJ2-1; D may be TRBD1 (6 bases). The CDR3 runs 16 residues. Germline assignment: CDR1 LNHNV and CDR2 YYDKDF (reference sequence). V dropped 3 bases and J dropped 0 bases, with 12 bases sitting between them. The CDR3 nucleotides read TGTGCCACCAGCAGGCGAGGGGGTATCTCCTACAATGAGCAGTTCTTC. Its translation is CATSRRGGISYNEQFF.

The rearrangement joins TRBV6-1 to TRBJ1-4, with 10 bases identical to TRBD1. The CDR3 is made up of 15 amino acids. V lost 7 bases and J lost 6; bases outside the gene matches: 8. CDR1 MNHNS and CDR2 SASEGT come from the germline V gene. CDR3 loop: CASKLAGTGDEKLFF. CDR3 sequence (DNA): TGTGCCAGCAAGCTCGCCGGGACAGGGGATGAAAAACTGTTTTTT.

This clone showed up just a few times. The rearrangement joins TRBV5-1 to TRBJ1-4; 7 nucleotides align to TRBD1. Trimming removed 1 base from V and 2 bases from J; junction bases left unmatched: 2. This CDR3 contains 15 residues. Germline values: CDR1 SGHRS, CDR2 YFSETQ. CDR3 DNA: TGCGCCAGCAGCTTGAGGGACAGTACTAATGAAAAACTGTTTTTT. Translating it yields CASSLRDSTNEKLFF. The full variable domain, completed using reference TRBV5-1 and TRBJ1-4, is KAGVTQTPRYLIKTRGQQVTLSCSPISGHRSVSWYQQTPGQGLQFLFEYFSETQRNKGNFPGRFSGRQFSNSRSEMNVSTLELGDSALYLCASSLRDSTNEKLFFGSGTQLSVL.

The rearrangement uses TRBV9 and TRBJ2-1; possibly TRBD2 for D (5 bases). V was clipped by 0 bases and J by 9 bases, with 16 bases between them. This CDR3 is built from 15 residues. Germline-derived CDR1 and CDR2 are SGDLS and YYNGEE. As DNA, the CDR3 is TGTGCCAGCAGCGTAGCTCTCGGGGAGCTGAGTGAGCAGTTCTTC. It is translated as CASSVALGELSEQFF. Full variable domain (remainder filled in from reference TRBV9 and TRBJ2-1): DSGVTQTPKHLITATGQRVTLRCSPRSGDLSVYWYQQSLDQGLQFLIQYYNGEERAKGNILERFSAQQFPDLHSELNLSSLELGDSALYFCASSVALGELSEQFFGPGTRLTVL.

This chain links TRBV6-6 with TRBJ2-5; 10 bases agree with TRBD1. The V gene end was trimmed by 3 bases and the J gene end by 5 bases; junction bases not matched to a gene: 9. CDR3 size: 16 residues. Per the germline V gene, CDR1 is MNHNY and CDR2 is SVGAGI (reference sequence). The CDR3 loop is CASSYLLDRGRETQYF. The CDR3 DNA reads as TGTGCCAGCAGTTATCTTCTGGACAGGGGGAGGGAGACCCAGTACTTC.

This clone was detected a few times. The CDR3 nucleotides read TGTGCCAGCAGCTTAGGAGGTGTCGCAACTAATGAAAAACTGTTTTTT. It specifies CASSLGGVATNEKLFF. J is TRBJ1-4 and V is TRBV7-2, with unresolved D. This CDR3 is built from 16 residues. Trimming removed 1 base at V and 0 bases at J, with 9 bases between. Germline V gene sequence: CDR1 SGHTA, CDR2 FQGNSA. Full variable domain (rest looked up from reference TRBV7-2 and TRBJ1-4): GAGVSQSPSNKVTEKGKDVELRCDPISGHTALYWYRQSLGQGLEFLIYFQGNSAPDKSGLPSDRFSAERTGGSVSTLTIQRTQQEDSAVYLCASSLGGVATNEKLFFGSGTQLSVL.

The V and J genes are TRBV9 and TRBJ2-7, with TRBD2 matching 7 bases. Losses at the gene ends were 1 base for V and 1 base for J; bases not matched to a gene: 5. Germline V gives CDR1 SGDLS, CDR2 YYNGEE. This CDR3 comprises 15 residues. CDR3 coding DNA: TGTGCCAGCAGCGTAAACCCGGGAGGTTCCTACGAGCAGTACTTC. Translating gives CASSVNPGGSYEQYF.

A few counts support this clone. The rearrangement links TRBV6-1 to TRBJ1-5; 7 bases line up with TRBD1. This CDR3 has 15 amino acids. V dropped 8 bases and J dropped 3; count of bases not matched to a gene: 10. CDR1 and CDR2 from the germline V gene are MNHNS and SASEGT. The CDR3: CASGGTEHPNQPQHF. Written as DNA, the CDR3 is TGTGCCAGCGGGGGGACAGAGCATCCCAATCAGCCCCAGCATTTT.

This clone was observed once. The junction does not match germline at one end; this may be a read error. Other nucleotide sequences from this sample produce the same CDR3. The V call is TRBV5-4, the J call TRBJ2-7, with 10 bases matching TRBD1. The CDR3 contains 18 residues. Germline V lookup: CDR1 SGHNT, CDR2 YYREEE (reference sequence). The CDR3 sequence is CASSRTLTGGERTYEQYF. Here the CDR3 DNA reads TGCGCCAGCAGTCGGACTTTGACAGGGGGCGAACGAACCTACGAGCAGTACTTC.

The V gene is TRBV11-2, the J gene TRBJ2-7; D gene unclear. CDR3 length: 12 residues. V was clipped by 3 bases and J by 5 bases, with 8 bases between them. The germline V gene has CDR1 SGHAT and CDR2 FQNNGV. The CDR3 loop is CASSFGLNEQYF. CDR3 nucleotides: TGTGCCAGCAGCTTTGGCCTGAACGAGCAGTACTTC.

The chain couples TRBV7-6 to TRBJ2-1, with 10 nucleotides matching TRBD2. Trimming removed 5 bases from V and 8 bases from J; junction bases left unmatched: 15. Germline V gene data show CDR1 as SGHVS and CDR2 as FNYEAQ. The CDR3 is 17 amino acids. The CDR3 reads CASSPSPIAGGTDEQFF. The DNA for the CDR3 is TGTGCCAGCAGCCCCTCCCCCATAGCGGGAGGTACAGATGAGCAGTTCTTC.

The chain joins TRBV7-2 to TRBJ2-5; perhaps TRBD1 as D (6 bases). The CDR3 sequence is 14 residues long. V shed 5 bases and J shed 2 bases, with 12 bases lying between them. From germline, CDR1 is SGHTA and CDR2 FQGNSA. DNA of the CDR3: TGTGCCAGCAGCCCCCGGACAGTTCAAGAGACCCAGTACTTC. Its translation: CASSPRTVQETQYF. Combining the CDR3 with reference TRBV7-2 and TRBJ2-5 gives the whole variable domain GAGVSQSPSNKVTEKGKDVELRCDPISGHTALYWYRQSLGQGLEFLIYFQGNSAPDKSGLPSDRFSAERTGGSVSTLTIQRTQQEDSAVYLCASSPRTVQETQYFGPGTRLLVL.

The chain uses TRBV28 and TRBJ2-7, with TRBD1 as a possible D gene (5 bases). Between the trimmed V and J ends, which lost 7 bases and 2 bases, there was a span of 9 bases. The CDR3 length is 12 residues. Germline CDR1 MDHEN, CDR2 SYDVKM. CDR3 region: CASTQGTYEQYF. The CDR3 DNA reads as TGTGCCAGCACCCAGGGAACCTACGAGCAGTACTTC.

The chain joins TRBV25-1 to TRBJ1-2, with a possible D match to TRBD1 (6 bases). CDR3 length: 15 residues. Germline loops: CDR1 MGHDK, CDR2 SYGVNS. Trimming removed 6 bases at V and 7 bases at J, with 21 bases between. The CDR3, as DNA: TGTGCCAGCAGCCTAAGGGGGGGGCGGCTTAGTGGCTACACCTTC. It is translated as CASSLRGGRLSGYTF.

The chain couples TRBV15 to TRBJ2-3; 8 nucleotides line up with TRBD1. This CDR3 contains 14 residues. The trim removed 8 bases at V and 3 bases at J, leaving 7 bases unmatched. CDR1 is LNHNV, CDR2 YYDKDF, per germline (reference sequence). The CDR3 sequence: CATRPQGETDTQYF. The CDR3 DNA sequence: TGTGCCACCCGACCACAGGGGGAAACAGATACGCAGTATTTT.

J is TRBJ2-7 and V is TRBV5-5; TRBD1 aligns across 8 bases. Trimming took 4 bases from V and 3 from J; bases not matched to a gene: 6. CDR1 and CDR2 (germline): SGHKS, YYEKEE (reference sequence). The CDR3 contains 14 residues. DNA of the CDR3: TGTGCCAGCAGCCCGACAGGGGTTATCTACGAGCAGTACTTC. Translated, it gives CASSPTGVIYEQYF.

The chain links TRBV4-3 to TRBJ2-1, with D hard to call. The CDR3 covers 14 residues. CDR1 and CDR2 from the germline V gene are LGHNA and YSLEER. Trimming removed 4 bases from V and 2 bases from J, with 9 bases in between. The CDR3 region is CASSPRTPYNEQFF. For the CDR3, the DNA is TGCGCCAGCAGCCCACGAACACCCTACAATGAGCAGTTCTTC.

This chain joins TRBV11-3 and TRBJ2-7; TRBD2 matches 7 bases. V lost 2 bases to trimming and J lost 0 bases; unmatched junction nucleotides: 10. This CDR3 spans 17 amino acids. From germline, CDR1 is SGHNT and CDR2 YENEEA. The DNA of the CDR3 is TGTGCCAGCAGCTTACCAGCGGGACGGCGATTCTCCTACGAGCAGTACTTC. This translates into CASSLPAGRRFSYEQYF.

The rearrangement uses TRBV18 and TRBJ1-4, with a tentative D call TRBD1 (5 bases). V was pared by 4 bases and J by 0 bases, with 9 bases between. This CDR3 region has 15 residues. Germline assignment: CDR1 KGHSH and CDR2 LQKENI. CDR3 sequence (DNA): TGTGCCAGCTCACTGACAGCGACAACTAATGAAAAACTGTTTTTT. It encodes CASSLTATTNEKLFF.

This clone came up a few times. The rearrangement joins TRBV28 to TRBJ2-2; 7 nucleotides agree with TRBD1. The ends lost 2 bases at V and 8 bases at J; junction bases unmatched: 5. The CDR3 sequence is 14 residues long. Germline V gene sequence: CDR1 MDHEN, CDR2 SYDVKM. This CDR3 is CASSLRDSVGELFF. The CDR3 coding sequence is TGTGCCAGCAGTTTAAGGGACAGCGTGGGGGAGCTGTTTTTT.